There are many counts of the clone carrying this T cell receptor beta chain. Per germline, CDR1 DFQATT and CDR2 SNEGSKA (reference sequence). The CDR3 totals 14 residues. Losses at the gene ends were 5 bases for V and 2 bases for J; bases not matched to a gene: 0. This sample was taken from a study of patients and donors after allogeneic stem cell transplantation. TCRdb analysed the RT-PCR reads with MiXCR anew, one entry per CDR3 protein. The sample has just under 20,000 distinct CDR3 sequences; about 5% are singletons. V and J are TRBV20-1 and TRBJ2-5; TRBD2 matches at 15 bases. The receptor was derived from a human donor who was either an allogeneic HSCT recipient or a stem cell or donor lymphocyte infusion donor (not recorded which). It is not recorded whose cells these are; they may come from a transplant donor. Material for sequencing was blood, either unsorted or a sorted T cell fraction (not recorded which). The CDR3 sequence is CSAGTSGRQETQYF. The CDR3 DNA sequence: TGCAGTGCTGGGACTAGCGGGAGGCAAGAGACCCAGTACTTC.